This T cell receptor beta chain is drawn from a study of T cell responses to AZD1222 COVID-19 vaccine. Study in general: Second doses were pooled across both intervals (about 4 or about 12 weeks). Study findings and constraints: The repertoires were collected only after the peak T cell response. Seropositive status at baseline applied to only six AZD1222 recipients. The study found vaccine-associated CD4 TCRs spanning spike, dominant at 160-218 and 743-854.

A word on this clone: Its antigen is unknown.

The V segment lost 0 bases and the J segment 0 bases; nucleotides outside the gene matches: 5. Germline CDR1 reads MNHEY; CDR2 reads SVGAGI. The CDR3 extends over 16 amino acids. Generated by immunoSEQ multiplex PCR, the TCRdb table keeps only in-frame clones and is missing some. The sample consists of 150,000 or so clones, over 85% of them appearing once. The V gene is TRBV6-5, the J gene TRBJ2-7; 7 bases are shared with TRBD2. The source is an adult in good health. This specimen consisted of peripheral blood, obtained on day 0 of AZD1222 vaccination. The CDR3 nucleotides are TGTGCCAGCAGTTACTCGGGGGGGGTAAGCTCCTACGAGCAGTACTTC. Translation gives CASSYSGGVSSYEQYF.